This passage covers 6 T cell receptor beta chains from one sample sequenced in a study of shared clonotypes between healthy human individuals. Method: immunoSEQ multiplex PCR; TCRdb's copy keeps in-frame clones and lacks some. Among about 1.1 million clones listed, 60% to 85% were seen once. The sample comprised memory CD4+ T cells from PBMCs. Sample subset: CD45RA-negative fraction. These receptors all come from a man aged 18 to 35 in good health. Some clones in this sample may be carry-over from other donors' samples.

The chain uses TRBV7-2 and TRBJ1-1; 8 bases are shared with TRBD1. Per germline, CDR1 SGHTA and CDR2 FQGNSA. The CDR3 has 11 residues. Unmatched junction bases numbered 2, after V lost 4 bases and J lost 10 bases. Written as DNA, the CDR3 is TGTGCCAGCAGCTCACAGGGGGGAGCTTTCTTT. The encoded protein is CASSSQGGAFF. Full variable domain (missing parts from reference TRBV7-2 and TRBJ1-1): GAGVSQSPSNKVTEKGKDVELRCDPISGHTALYWYRQSLGQGLEFLIYFQGNSAPDKSGLPSDRFSAERTGGSVSTLTIQRTQQEDSAVYLCASSSQGGAFFGQGTRLTVV.

This chain joins TRBV27 and TRBJ2-7; maybe TRBD2 (6 bases). The V and J ends lost 7 bases and 4 bases respectively, with 23 bases between them. The CDR3 sequence is 16 residues long. Germline values: CDR1 MNHEY, CDR2 SMNVEV (reference sequence). The CDR3 loop reads CASNVRDLADQYEQYF. For the CDR3, the DNA is TGTGCCAGCAACGTACGCGATTTAGCGGACCAATACGAGCAGTACTTC.

J is TRBJ2-7 and V is TRBV5-4, with TRBD2 matching 8 bases. V was clipped by 1 base and J by 5 bases; unmatched bases: 5. The CDR3 has 14 residues. The germline V gene encodes CDR1 SGHNT and CDR2 YYREEE (reference sequence). CDR3 DNA: TGTGCCAGCAGCTTGCAGCGGGAGCCCAACGAGCAGTACTTC. This gives the protein CASSLQREPNEQYF.

The chain carries TRBV13 and TRBJ2-7; TRBD1 aligns across 8 bases. V lost 1 base to trimming and J lost 4 bases; unmatched junction nucleotides: 6. Germline values: CDR1 PRHDT, CDR2 FYEKMQ (reference sequence). The CDR3 has 15 amino acids. The DNA of the CDR3 is TGTGCCAGCAGCTTAGCGATCAGGGGGCCATACGAGCAGTACTTC. As protein: CASSLAIRGPYEQYF.

The chain links TRBV18 to TRBJ2-5, with D perhaps being TRBD1 or TRBD2 (5 bases each). In germline, CDR1 is KGHSH, CDR2 LQKENI. The CDR3 length is 13 residues. V shed 5 bases and J shed 5 bases, with 12 bases lying between them. CDR3 in DNA: TGTGCCAGCTCATTGGGGGTTTTGGAGACCCAGTACTTC. Encoded protein: CASSLGVLETQYF.

The chain links TRBV27 to TRBJ1-5, with D unresolved. CDR1 and CDR2 from the germline V gene are MNHEY and SMNVEV (reference sequence). V was pared by 2 bases and J by 6 bases, with 11 bases between. The CDR3 length is 14 residues. The CDR3 DNA reads as TGTGCCAGCAGTTTAACGGTAAAGGGTCAGCCCCAGCATTTT. This gives the protein CASSLTVKGQPQHF.